These 7 T cell receptor beta chains were sequenced from one sample in a study of shared clonotypes between healthy human individuals. Measured with immunoSEQ multiplex PCR; TCRdb has only the in-frame clones, and not every one. Among about 700,000 clones listed, over 65% were seen once. The specimen sequenced was memory CD4+ T cells sorted from blood. Specified subset: CD45RA-negative fraction. These receptors originate from a woman under 40 in good health.

With regard to this clone: In the same sample, other DNA sequences code for this CDR3. The genes are TRBV28 and TRBJ2-1, with TRBD1 matching 8 bases. CDR3 length equals 13 residues. V gave up 7 bases and J gave up 6 bases; unmatched junction bases: 5. CDR1 MDHEN and CDR2 SYDVKM come from the germline V gene. The CDR3 protein is CASTTGVGNEQFF. The CDR3 DNA is TGTGCCAGCACGACAGGGGTCGGCAATGAGCAGTTCTTC. The entire variable domain, with the rest obtained from reference TRBV28 and TRBJ2-1, is as follows: DVKVTQSSRYLVKRTGEKVFLECVQDMDHENMFWYRQDPGLGLRLIYFSYDVKMKEKGDIPEGYSVSREKKERFSLILESASTNQTSMYLCASTTGVGNEQFFGPGTRLTVL.

The chain has TRBV5-1 and TRBJ2-1; TRBD2 matches at 8 bases. The CDR3 contains 15 residues. The germline CDR1 and CDR2 sequences are SGHRS and YFSETQ. With V trimmed by 4 bases and J by 5 bases, 8 bases remained unmatched. In DNA form, the CDR3 reads TGCGCCAGCAGCCACACTAGCGGAGCCGACAATGAGCAGTTCTTC. Amino acid sequence: CASSHTSGADNEQFF.

J is TRBJ2-2 and V is TRBV6-1; weak D call: TRBD2 (6 bases). The CDR3 length is 15 residues. Trimming removed 9 bases from V and 7 bases from J, with 21 bases in between. From germline, CDR1 is MNHNS and CDR2 SASEGT. The CDR3 sequence is CASLTSSGVGGELFF. DNA for the CDR3: TGTGCCAGTCTAACTAGCTCGGGGGTCGGCGGGGAGCTGTTTTTT.

The chain uses TRBV28 and TRBJ1-3; D gene ambiguous. Deletions cut 5 bases from V and 3 bases from J, with 8 bases between. The germline V gene has CDR1 MDHEN and CDR2 SYDVKM. This CDR3 has 13 residues. CDR3 coding DNA: TGTGCCAGCAGTCCCGGAGGTGGAAACACCATATATTTT. Protein sequence: CASSPGGGNTIYF. The full variable domain, rest sourced from reference TRBV28 and TRBJ1-3, is DVKVTQSSRYLVKRTGEKVFLECVQDMDHENMFWYRQDPGLGLRLIYFSYDVKMKEKGDIPEGYSVSREKKERFSLILESASTNQTSMYLCASSPGGGNTIYFGEGSWLTVV.

The rearrangement uses TRBV7-9 and TRBJ1-1; D is unresolved. V was clipped by 1 base and J by 3 bases, with 9 bases between them. The CDR3 totals 14 residues. Germline V lookup: CDR1 SEHNR, CDR2 FQNEAQ (reference sequence). CDR3 sequence: CASSLELGHTEAFF. CDR3 DNA: TGTGCCAGCAGCTTAGAACTGGGCCACACTGAAGCTTTCTTT.

Only one count was recorded for this clone. The sample contains more than one DNA sequence encoding this CDR3. CDR3 in DNA: TGTGCCAGCCGCGGCGGGAGCTACGAGCAGTACTTC. This encodes CASRGGSYEQYF. The chain recombines TRBV2 with TRBJ2-7, with 7 nucleotides matching TRBD2. V lost 8 bases to trimming and J lost 3 bases; unmatched junction nucleotides: 4. CDR1 is SNHLY, CDR2 FYNNEI, per germline. The CDR3 sequence is 12 residues long.

The chain employs TRBV5-4 and TRBJ1-4; D ambiguous. Germline CDR1 SGHNT, CDR2 YYREEE (reference sequence). Deletions cut 0 bases from V and 5 bases from J, with 8 bases between. CDR3 length: 14 amino acids. The CDR3 DNA follows: TGTGCCAGCAGCTTGGGCCAGCAAAATGAAAAACTGTTTTTT. Translated, it gives CASSLGQQNEKLFF.